This T cell receptor (beta chain) originates from a study of graft-versus-host responses after intestinal transplantation. In the study overall: Recipients had multivisceral, liver-intestinal, or isolated intestinal transplants. For two to four years after anti-thymocyte globulin induction, all recipients took tacrolimus and steroids.

Data came from immunoSEQ multiplex PCR; TCRdb stores just in-frame clones and leaves some out. The data show 20,000 to 25,000 clones, around 78% seen once. Intraepithelial and lamina propria lymphocytes were isolated from graft specimens. The starting material was ileum tissue, obtained 12 days after intestinal transplant. The origin of this receptor is a human patient who received an intestinal transplant, so some T cells may come from the graft donor.

CDR3 protein: CASSLVVTRGAGELFF. CDR3 DNA sequence: TGTGCCAGCAGCTTGGTCGTGACTAGAGGAGCCGGGGAGCTGTTTTTT. The rearrangement joins TRBV11-2 to TRBJ2-2, with D possibly matching TRBD2 (6 bases). Germline-derived CDR1 and CDR2 are SGHAT and FQNNGV. This CDR3 spans 16 amino acids. Trimming pared 3 bases from V and 6 bases from J, leaving 17 bases between.